In its sample, the clone carrying this T cell receptor beta chain was seen many times. This sample was taken from a study of T cells in Graves' hyperthyroidism and ophthalmopathy. TCR beta CDR3 regions were amplified from RNA. HTBI primers drove first-round RT-PCR of the TCR CDR3. TCRdb re-analysed the multiplex PCR reads in MiXCR, keeping a single row per CDR3 protein. The data hold a few hundred thousand distinct CDR3 sequences, with less than 15% observed a single time. V gave up 4 bases and J gave up 7 bases, with 20 bases separating them. The CDR3 has 16 residues. Germline V gene data show CDR1 as SGHDN and CDR2 as FVKESK.

The rearrangement uses TRBV14 and TRBJ2-1; D is unresolved. Sequencing input: blood. The TCR originated in a woman under 30 with Graves' hyperthyroidism. CDR3 loop: CASSRPPLPPRNEQFF. In DNA, the CDR3 is TGTGCCAGCAGCCGTCCCCCCCTCCCCCCGAGAAATGAGCAGTTCTTC.